The T cell receptor (beta chain) described here comes from a study of T cell responses to AZD1222 COVID-19 vaccine. Across the whole study: Second-dose groups at about 4 or about 12 weeks were pooled. The study, taken as a whole, reports: Spike regions recognized by vaccine-associated CD4 TCRs spanned the protein, led by 160-218 and 743-854. No repertoire was sampled before or during the peak T cell response, only after it.

The assay was immunoSEQ multiplex PCR, and TCRdb's table has in-frame clones only and misses some. The sample includes 200,000 or so clones, about nine tenths of them seen just once. A remark on this clone: Its matching antigen is unknown.

The germline V and J ends were trimmed by 4 bases and 5 bases, with 4 bases remaining between them. The CDR3 runs to 11 residues. Germline V lookup: CDR1 SGHRS, CDR2 YFSETQ. The chain employs TRBV5-1 and TRBJ1-5; no clear D. The sample in question was peripheral blood, obtained on day 0 of AZD1222 vaccination. This clonotype was sampled from an adult in good health. CDR3 in DNA: TGCGCCAGCAGCAACGATCAGCCCCAGCATTTT. Its protein is CASSNDQPQHF.